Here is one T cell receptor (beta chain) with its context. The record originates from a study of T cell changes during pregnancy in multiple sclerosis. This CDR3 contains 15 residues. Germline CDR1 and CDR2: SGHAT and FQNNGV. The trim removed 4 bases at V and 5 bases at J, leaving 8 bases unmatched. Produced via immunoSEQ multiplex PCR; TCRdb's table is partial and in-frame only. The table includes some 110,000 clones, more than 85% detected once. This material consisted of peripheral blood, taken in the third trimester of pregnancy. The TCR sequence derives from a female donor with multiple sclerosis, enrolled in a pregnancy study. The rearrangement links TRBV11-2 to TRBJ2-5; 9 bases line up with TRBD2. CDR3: CASSSLAGAGETQYF. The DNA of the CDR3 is TGTGCCAGCAGCTCTTTAGCGGGAGCGGGGGAGACCCAGTACTTC.